This T cell receptor beta chain was profiled in a study of cytomegalovirus exposure and HLA in healthy donors. Study-wide context: Genetic ancestry analysis placed 81% of the 300 to 400 donors that were genotyped in the Caucasian-associated cluster. Findings of the study overall: A later examination showed that TCR association rates differed by HLA locus, with DRB1 most and HLA-C fewest. For cytomegalovirus status, the classifier reportedly gave diagnoses with high specificity and sensitivity. Among TCR beta chains, those listed as cytomegalovirus-associated numbered about 160.

This clone was counted a few times. Its antigen is currently unknown. The CDR3 loop spans 16 amino acids. With 1 base clipped from V and 8 bases from J, the junction kept 10 bases outside the gene matches. CDR1 and CDR2 from the germline V gene are SNHLY and FYNNEI. 13 Jbeta primers and 60 Vbeta primers were used for the PCR. Assay used: immunoSEQ multiplex PCR; TCRdb lists only in-frame clones, some missing. The data contain some 150,000 clones, more than 75% of them singletons. The rearrangement uses TRBV2 and TRBJ2-2; 7 nucleotides line up with TRBD2. Sequencing used PBMCs. This TCR was sampled from a man between 50 and 59 years old in good health and CMV-seronegative. The CDR3 nucleotides are TGTGCCAGCAGTGAAGTATGGACTAGTATAGCTGGGGAGCTGTTTTTT. Residues: CASSEVWTSIAGELFF.